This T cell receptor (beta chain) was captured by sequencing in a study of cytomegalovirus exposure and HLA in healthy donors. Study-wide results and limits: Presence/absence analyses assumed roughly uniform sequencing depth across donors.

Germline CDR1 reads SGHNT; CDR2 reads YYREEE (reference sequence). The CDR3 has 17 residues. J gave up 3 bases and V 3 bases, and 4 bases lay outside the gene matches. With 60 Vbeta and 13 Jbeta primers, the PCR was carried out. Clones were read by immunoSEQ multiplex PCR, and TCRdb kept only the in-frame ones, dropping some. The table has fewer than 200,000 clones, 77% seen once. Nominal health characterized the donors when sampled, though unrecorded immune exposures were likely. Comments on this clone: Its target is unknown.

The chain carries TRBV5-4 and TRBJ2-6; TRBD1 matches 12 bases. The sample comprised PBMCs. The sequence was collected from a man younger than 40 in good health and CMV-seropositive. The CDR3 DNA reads TGTGCCAGCAGCTGGGGGGACAGGGGGCTTGGGGCCAACGTCCTGACTTTC. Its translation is CASSWGDRGLGANVLTF.